These T cell receptor beta chains were read from a single sample in a study of CD8 T cells in ankylosing spondylitis. A single record per CDR3 protein comes from TCRdb applying MiXCR to the 5' RACE reads. This sample has about 400,000 distinct CDR3 sequences; more than 20% occur once, and the top ten carry about 17%. Source material: blood, either unsorted or a sorted T cell fraction (not recorded which). These receptor sequences come from a male donor with ankylosing spondylitis. CDR3s include the opening cysteine and the closing phenylalanine or tryptophan. A D gene is named only where the DNA matches it firmly. The size field is filled for only some rows; it gives once, few, many or a size class.

TRBV11-2,.,.,TRBJ2-1,CASRMGGYNEQFF,TGTGCCAGCAGAATGGGAGGCTACAATGAGCAGTTCTTC
TRBV18,few,TRBD2,TRBJ2-3,CATTRGDQGRDTQYF,TGTGCCACCACCCGGGGGGACCAGGGAAGAGATACGCAGTATTTT
TRBV4-1,few,.,TRBJ1-1,CASSRPFLNTEAFF,TGCGCCAGCAGCCGCCCCTTTCTGAACACTGAAGCTTTCTTT
TRBV12-3/TRBV12-4,.,.,TRBJ1-2,CASSLEPWGGYGYTF,TGTGCCAGCAGTTTAGAGCCCTGGGGGGGCTATGGCTACACCTTC
TRBV4-3,.,.,TRBJ1-2,CASSQDGVGGYTF,TGCGCCAGCAGCCAAGACGGAGTAGGTGGCTACACCTTC
TRBV7-6,few,.,TRBJ1-3,CASSLAHRNSGNTIYF,TGTGCCAGCAGCTTAGCGCACCGGAACTCTGGAAACACCATATATTTT
TRBV29-1,few,.,TRBJ2-5,CSVVWIQETQYF,TGCAGCGTTGTTTGGATCCAAGAGACCCAGTACTTC
TRBV25-1,few,.,TRBJ1-5,CASSEYAVVRGTVLDQPQHF,TGTGCCAGCAGTGAATACGCCGTGGTTCGGGGGACGGTTCTGGATCAGCCCCAGCATTTT
TRBV15,.,.,TRBJ2-1,CATSRAGLSSYNEQFF,TGTGCCACCAGCAGGGCCGGGCTCAGCTCCTACAATGAGCAGTTCTTC
TRBV29-1,.,.,TRBJ1-5,CSVVMAAGQPQHF,TGCAGCGTTGTGATGGCGGCTGGTCAGCCCCAGCATTTT
TRBV20-1,.,.,TRBJ2-1,CSATSTGYNEQFF,TGCAGTGCGACGTCCACAGGGTACAATGAGCAGTTCTTC
TRBV7-9,.,.,TRBJ2-1,CASSFAGDEQFF,TGTGCCAGCAGCTTTGCGGGCGATGAGCAGTTCTTC